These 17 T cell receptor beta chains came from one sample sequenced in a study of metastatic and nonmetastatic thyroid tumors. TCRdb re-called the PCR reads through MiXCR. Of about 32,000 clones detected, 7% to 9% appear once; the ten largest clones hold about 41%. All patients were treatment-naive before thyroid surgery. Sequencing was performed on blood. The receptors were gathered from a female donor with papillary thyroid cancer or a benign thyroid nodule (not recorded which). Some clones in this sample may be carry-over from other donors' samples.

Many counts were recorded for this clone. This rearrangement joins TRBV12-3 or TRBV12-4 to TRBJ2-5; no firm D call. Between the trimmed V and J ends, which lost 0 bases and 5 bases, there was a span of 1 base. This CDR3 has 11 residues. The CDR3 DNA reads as TGTGCCAGCAGTTTAGCGGAGACCCAGTACTTC. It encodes CASSLAETQYF.

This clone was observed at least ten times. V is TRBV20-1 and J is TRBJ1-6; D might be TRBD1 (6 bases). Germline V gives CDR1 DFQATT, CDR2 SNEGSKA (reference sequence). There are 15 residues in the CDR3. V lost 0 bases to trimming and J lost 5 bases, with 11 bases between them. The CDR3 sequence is CSAREFGTNNSPLHF. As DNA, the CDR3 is TGCAGTGCTAGAGAGTTCGGGACAAATAATTCACCCCTCCACTTT.

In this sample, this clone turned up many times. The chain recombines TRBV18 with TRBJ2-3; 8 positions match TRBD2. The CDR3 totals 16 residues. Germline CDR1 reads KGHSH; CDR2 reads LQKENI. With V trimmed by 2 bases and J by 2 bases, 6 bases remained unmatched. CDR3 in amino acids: CASSPGVAGTTDTQYF. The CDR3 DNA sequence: TGTGCCAGCTCACCAGGAGTAGCGGGAACCACAGATACGCAGTATTTT. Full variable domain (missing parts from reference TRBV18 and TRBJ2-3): NAGVMQNPRHLVRRRGQEARLRCSPMKGHSHVYWYRQLPEEGLKFMVYLQKENIIDESGMPKERFSAEFPKEGPSILRIQQVVRGDSAAYFCASSPGVAGTTDTQYFGPGTRLTVL.

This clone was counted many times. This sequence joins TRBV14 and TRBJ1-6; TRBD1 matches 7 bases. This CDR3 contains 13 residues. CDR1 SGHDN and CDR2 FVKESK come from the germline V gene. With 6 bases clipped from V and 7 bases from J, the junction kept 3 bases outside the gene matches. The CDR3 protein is CASRDRVNSPLHF. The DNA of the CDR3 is TGTGCCAGCAGAGACAGGGTGAATTCACCCCTCCACTTT.

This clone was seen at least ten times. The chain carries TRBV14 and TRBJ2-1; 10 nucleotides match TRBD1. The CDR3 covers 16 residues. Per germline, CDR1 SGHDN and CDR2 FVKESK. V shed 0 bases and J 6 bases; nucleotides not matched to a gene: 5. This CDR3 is CASSQETGQGRNEQFF. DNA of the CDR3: TGTGCCAGCAGCCAAGAAACGGGACAGGGGCGCAATGAGCAGTTCTTC.

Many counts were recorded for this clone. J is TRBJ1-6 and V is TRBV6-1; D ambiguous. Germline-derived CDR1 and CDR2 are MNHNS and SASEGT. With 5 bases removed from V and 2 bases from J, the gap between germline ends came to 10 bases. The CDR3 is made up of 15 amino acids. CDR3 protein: CASSPLGTYNSPLHF. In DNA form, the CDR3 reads TGTGCCAGCAGTCCTTTGGGGACCTATAATTCACCCCTCCACTTT.

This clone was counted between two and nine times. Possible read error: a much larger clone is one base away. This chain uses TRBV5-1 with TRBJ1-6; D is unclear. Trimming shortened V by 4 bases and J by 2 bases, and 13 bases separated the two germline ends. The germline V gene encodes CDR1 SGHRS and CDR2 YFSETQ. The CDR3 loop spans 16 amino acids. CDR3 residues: CASSPPGGPYNSPLHF. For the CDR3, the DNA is TGCGCCAGCAGCCCCCCCGGCGGCCCCTATAATTCACCCCTCCACTTT.

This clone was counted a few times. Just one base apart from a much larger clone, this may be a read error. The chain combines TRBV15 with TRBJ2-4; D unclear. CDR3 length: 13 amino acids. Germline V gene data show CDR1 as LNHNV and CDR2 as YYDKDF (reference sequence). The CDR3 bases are TGTGTCACCAGCAGAGTGGCAGGTACCATTCAGTACTTC. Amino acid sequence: CVTSRVAGTIQYF.

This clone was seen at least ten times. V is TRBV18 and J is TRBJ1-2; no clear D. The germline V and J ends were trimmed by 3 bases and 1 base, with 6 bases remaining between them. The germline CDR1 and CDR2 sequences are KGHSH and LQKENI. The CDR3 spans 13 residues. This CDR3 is CASSPDGNYGYTF. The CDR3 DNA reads TGTGCCAGCTCACCGGACGGTAACTATGGCTACACCTTC.

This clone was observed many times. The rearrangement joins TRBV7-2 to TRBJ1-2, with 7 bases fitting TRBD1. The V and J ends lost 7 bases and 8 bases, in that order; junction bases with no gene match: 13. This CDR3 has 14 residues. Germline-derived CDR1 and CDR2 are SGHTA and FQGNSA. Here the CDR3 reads CASTPGQSIWGYTF. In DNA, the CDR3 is TGTGCCAGCACCCCGGGACAGTCCATCTGGGGCTACACCTTC.

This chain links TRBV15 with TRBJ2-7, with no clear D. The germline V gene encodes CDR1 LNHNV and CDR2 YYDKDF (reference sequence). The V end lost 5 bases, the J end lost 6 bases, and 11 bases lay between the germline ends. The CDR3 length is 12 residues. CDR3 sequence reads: CATSADTTEQYF. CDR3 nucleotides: TGTGCCACCAGCGCTGATACTACCGAGCAGTACTTC.

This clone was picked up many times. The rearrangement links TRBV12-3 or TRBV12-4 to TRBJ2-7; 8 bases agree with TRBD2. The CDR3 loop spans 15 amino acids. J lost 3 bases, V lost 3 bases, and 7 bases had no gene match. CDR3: CASSFSGLENYEQYF. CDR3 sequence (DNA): TGTGCCAGCAGTTTTTCGGGACTAGAGAACTACGAGCAGTACTTC.

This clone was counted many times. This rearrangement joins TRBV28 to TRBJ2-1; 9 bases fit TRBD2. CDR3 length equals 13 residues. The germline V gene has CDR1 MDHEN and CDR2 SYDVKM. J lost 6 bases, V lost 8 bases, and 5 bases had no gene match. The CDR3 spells CASGRTSVNEQFF. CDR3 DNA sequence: TGTGCCAGCGGTCGGACTAGCGTCAATGAGCAGTTCTTC.

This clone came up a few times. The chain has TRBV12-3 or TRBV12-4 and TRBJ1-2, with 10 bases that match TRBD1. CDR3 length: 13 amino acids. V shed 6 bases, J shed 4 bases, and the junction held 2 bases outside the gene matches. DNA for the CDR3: TGTGCCAGCAGCCGACAGGGGGCCTATGGCTACACCTTC. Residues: CASSRQGAYGYTF.

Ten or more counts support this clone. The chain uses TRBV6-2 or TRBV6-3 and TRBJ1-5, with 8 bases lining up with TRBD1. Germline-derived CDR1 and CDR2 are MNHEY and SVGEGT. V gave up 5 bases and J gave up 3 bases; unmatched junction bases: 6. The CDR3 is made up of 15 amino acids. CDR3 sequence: CASSVGQVNNQPQHF. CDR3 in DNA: TGTGCCAGCAGTGTGGGACAGGTTAACAATCAGCCCCAGCATTTT.

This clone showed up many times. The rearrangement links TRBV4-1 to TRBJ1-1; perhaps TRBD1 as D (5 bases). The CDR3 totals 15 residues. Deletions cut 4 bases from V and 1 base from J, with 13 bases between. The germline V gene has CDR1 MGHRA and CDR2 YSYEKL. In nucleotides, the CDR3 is TGCGCCAGCAGCCGATTCTCGGGGGGGAACACTGAAGCTTTCTTT. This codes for CASSRFSGGNTEAFF.

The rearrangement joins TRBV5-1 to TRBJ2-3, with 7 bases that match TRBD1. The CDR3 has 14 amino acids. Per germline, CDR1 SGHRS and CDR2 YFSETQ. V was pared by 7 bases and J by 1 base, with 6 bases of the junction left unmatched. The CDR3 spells CASSTGSGTDTQYF. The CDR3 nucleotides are TGCGCCAGCTCGACAGGGAGCGGCACAGATACGCAGTATTTT.